This TCR beta chain was recovered during a study of OX40 agonist ivuxolimab in advanced cancers. Broader study findings: At 0.1 to 3.0 mg/kg and by week 6, CD4+ and CD8+ T cells in the blood had expanded clonally.

The repertoire was sequenced with immunoSEQ multiplex PCR; TCRdb's copy has only in-frame clones and lacks some. Here the sample spans just under 80,000 clones, 70% to 90% being singletons. As regards this clone: Its specificity is unknown.

The CDR3 loop spans 16 amino acids. Germline loops: CDR1 SGHVS, CDR2 FNYEAQ. Trimming at V came to 2 bases and at J to 7 bases, leaving 10 bases not matched to a gene. The starting material was CD4+ or CD8+ T cells sorted from blood, obtained in a trial of the OX40 agonist ivuxolimab. This clonotype was obtained from an adult with an advanced solid tumor such as melanoma, head and neck, liver or kidney cancer. This chain connects TRBV7-6 to TRBJ2-7, with TRBD2 matching over 11 bases. The CDR3 DNA follows: TGTGCCAGCAGCTTACAGGTACTAGCGGGAGTTTATGAGCAGTACTTC. Translating it yields CASSLQVLAGVYEQYF.